The sequence of this T cell receptor beta chain was determined in a study of T cells after yellow fever vaccination (dated by TCRdb to between 2017 and 2020). For the wider study: Libraries from fractions with low cell numbers were prepared with the SMART-Seq v4 Ultra Low Input RNA kit. Blood was collected at multiple timepoints before and after primary and secondary immunization, and bulk PBMC replicates and cell subsets were isolated. To follow T-cell clones before and after primary and booster YFV17D yellow fever vaccination, bulk TCR alpha and beta repertoires were sequenced over time. Two healthy male donors, one aged 18 to 30 and one aged 30 to 39 years, were included in the cohort.

Sample treatment or condition, as interpreted from the label and publication: live attenuated yellow fever vaccine strain. At every blood-draw timepoint, two biological replicates of bulk PBMCs were collected. A standard Ficoll-Paque protocol was used to isolate PBMCs from peripheral blood. TriZol was used to extract RNA from bulk PBMCs, from CD4 and CD8 fractions, and from dextramer-positive and dextramer-negative fractions. Regarding this clonotype: Its antigen target is currently unknown. The sample holds no much larger clone one base away, and base qualities are not on file.

What the research found in general, with its limitations: Because only a couple of donors were included in the study, the extent to which the findings can be generalized is limited. FACS-sorted repertoires could contain abundant contaminating clonotypes from the bulk population, so computational filtering was required. The secondary T-cell response was weaker than the primary response but faster, peaking on day 5 instead of day 15. Most clones expanded after primary vaccination were re-detected after the booster (approximately 95% of CD4 and approximately 89% of CD8), suggesting broad memory maintenance. A small share of clonotypes occurred in both CD4 and CD8 compartments, likely arising from convergent recombination.

TCRdb names Illumina NovaSeq 6000 as the instrument used. TCR cDNA was synthesized by 5'RACE template switching, which introduced a universal primer site and unique molecular identifiers. Priming for cDNA synthesis came from both the TCR alpha and TCR beta constant segments. Two PCR steps were used to amplify libraries, with sample barcodes and sequencing adapters being added in the second step. Libraries were sequenced on Illumina HiSeq 2500 (2x100 bp) or NovaSeq (2x150 bp). From the authors' description of their analysis: Demultiplexing of reads and collapsing into UMI consensus sequences were performed with MIGEC, and V(D)J alignment was carried out with MiXCR. Using edgeR on replicate PBMC samples, clonotypes were called vaccine-responding if FDR was below 0.01 and the log2 fold change was above 5 up to day 15. Each bulk clonotype received a CD4 or CD8 identity based on whether the sequenced CD4 or CD8 repertoire contained that clonotype at higher abundance. Using fastp at Q25 and MiXCR, TCRdb reprocessed the public reads and kept productive beta chains. Each CDR3 protein gets just one entry, which takes the most common genes and DNA from the rows behind it. Clone size and V and J calls follow TCRdb, not the original study. The sample table contains hundreds of thousands of distinct CDR3 sequences; only one count was recorded for roughly 3.5% of them. The ten top clones hold 20% to 30% of the sample.

The sample was PBMCs, taken on the day of the yellow fever booster vaccination. The receptor comes from a young man who received the YFV17D yellow fever vaccine.

The nucleotides are TGTGCCAGCAGCCGGAACAGGGGTTACAATGAGCAGTTCTTC. The resulting protein is CASSRNRGYNEQFF. This receptor chain uses TRBV6-5 and TRBJ2-1; the junction holds 7 bases that match TRBD1. The CDR3, from cysteine to phenylalanine, totals 14 residues. The CDR3 DNA has 42 bases and is translated from base 1. Per the germline V gene, MNHEY is the CDR1 and SVGAGI is the CDR2. The V end gives up 6 bases and the J end 4 bases, leaving 6 bases in the junction not matched to a gene.